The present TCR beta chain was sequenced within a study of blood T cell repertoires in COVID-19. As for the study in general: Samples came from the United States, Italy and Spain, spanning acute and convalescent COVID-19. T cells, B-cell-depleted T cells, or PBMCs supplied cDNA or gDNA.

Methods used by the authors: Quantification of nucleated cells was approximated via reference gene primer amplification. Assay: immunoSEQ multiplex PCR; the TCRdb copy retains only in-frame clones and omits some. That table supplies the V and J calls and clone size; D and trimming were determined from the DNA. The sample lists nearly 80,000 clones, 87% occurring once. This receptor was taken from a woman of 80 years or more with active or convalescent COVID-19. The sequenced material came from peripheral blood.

Written as DNA, the CDR3 is TGCGCCAGCAGCTTGATGGGACAGGGCGATACGCAGTATTTT. Translation gives CASSLMGQGDTQYF. The chain employs TRBV5-1 and TRBJ2-3; 9 bases match TRBD1. The CDR3 contains 14 residues. After removal of 1 base from V and 6 bases from J, the junction contained 3 bases not matched to a gene. Germline CDR1 is SGHRS and CDR2 is YFSETQ.